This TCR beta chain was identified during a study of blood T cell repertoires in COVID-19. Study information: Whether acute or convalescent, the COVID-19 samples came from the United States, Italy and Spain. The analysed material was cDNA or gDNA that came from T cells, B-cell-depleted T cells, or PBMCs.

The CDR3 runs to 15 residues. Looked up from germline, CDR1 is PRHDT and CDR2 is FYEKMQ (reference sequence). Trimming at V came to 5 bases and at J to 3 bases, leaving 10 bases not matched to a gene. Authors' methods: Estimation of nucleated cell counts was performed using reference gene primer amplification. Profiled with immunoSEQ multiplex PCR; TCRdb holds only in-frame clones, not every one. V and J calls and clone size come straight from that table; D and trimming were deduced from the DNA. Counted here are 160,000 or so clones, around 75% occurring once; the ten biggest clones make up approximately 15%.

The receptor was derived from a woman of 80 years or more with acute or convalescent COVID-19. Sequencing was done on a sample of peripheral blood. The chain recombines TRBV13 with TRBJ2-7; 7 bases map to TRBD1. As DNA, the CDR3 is TGTGCCAGCAGCCCAGCCAGGGGGTATGGCTACGAGCAGTACTTC. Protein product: CASSPARGYGYEQYF.